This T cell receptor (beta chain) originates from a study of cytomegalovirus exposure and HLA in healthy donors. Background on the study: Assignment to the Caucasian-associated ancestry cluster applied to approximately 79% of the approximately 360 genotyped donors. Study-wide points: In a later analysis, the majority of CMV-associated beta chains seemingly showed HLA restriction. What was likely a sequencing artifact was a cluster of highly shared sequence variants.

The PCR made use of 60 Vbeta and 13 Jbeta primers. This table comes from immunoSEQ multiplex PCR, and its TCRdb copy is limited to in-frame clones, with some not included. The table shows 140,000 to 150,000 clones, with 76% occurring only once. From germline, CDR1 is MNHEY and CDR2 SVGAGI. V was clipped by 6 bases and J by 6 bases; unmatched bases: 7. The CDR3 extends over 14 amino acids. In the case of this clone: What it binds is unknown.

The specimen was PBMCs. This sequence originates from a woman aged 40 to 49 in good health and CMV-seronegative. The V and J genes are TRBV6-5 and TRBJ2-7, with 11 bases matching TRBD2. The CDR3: CASRLAGGLPEQYF. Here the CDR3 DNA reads TGTGCCAGCAGGTTAGCGGGGGGGCTACCCGAGCAGTACTTC.